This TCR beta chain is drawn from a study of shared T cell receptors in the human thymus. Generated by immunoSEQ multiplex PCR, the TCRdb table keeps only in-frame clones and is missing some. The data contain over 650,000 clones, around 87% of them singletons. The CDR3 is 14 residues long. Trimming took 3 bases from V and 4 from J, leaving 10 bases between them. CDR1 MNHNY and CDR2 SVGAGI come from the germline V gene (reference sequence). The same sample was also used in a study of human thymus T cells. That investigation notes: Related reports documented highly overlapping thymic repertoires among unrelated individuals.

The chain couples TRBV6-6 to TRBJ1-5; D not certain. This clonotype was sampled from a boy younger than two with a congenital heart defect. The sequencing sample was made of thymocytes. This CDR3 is CASSYIEVNQPQHF. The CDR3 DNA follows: TGTGCCAGCAGTTATATAGAAGTGAATCAGCCCCAGCATTTT.